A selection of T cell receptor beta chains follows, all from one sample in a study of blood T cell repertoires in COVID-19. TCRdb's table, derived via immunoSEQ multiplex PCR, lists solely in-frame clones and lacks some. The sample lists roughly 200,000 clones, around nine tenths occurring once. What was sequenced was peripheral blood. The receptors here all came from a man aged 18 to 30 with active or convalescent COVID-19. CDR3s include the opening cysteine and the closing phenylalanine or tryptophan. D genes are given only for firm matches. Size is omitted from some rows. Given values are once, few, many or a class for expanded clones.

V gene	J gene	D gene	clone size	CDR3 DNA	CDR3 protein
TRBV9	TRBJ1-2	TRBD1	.	TGTGCCAGCAGCGTGGGACAGGGGAACTATGGCTACACCTTC	CASSVGQGNYGYTF
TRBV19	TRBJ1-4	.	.	TGTGCCAGTACAAAATTGCGCTGGGGGGGAGATGAAAAACTGTTTTTT	CASTKLRWGGDEKLFF
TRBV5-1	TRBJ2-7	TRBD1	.	TGCGCCAGCAGCTCGTTTCCGGGACAGGAGTCTTCCTCCTACGAGCAGTACTTC	CASSSFPGQESSSYEQYF
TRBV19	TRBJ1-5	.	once	TGTGCCAGTAGTATACAGCGGAATAGCAATCAGCCCCAGCATTTT	CASSIQRNSNQPQHF
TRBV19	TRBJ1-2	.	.	TGTGCCAGTAGTATATCACAGGGCTTTCTCTATGGCTACACCTTC	CASSISQGFLYGYTF
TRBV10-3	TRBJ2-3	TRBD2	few	TGTGCCATCAGTGCGGGACTAGCGGGAACAGATACGCAGTATTTT	CAISAGLAGTDTQYF
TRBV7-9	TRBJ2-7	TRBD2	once	TGTGCCAGCAGCTTACGGGGGACTAGCGGGACCTACGAGCAGTACTTC	CASSLRGTSGTYEQYF
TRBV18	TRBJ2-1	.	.	TGTGCCAGCTCACGATCACAGGGTTACAATGAGCAGTTCTTC	CASSRSQGYNEQFF
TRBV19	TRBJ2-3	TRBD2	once	TGTGCCAGTACCGAGAGAGGGACTAGCGGGTTCACAGATACGCAGTATTTT	CASTERGTSGFTDTQYF
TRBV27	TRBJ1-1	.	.	TGTGCCAGCAGTTTCCTGGGCGGGTCTGAAGCTTTCTTT	CASSFLGGSEAFF
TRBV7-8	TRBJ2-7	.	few	TGTGCCAGCAGCTTAGTTTCGGGGAACCCCTACGAGCAGTACTTC	CASSLVSGNPYEQYF
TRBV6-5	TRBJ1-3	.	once	TGTGCCAGCACAGGAGCGGGAGGAAACACCATATATTTT	CASTGAGGNTIYF